The present T cell receptor (beta chain) was sequenced within a study of spatial heterogeneity in lung cancer. With 2 bases clipped from V and 5 bases from J, the junction kept 7 bases outside the gene matches. The CDR3 loop spans 16 amino acids. Germline V gives CDR1 SGHTA, CDR2 FQGNSA. This clonotype was seen a few times. Time point here: blood at routine non-recurrence follow-up after resection. Each CDR3 protein gets one entry after TCRdb re-called the 5' RACE reads with MiXCR. The profile covers 35,000 to 55,000 distinct CDR3 sequences, with roughly 10% appearing a single time and roughly 32% taken by the ten largest.

The starting material was PBMCs, obtained at follow-up. The genes are TRBV7-2 and TRBJ2-5; 11 bases agree with TRBD2. This TCR came from a male donor with early-stage non-small cell lung cancer. Here the CDR3 DNA reads TGTGCCAGCAGCTTAATGCTAGCGGGAGGATCGGAGACCCAGTACTTC. Residues: CASSLMLAGGSETQYF.